The entry that follows covers one T cell receptor (beta chain) sequence. The germline V gene has CDR1 LNHDA and CDR2 SQIVND (reference sequence). The V gene end was trimmed by 6 bases and the J gene end by 6 bases; junction bases not matched to a gene: 10. This CDR3 contains 14 residues. This entry is derived from a study of blood T cell repertoires in COVID-19. Exposed study participants had met a COVID-19 case within 2 weeks before entry. Some clones are missing from TCRdb's copy, which holds only in-frame ones; the method was immunoSEQ multiplex PCR. The table records roughly 400,000 clones, approximately 90% of them present only once.

The genes are TRBV19 and TRBJ1-2; 7 positions match TRBD1. The receptor was derived from a woman aged 40 to 55 who had been exposed to COVID-19. Sequenced input: PBMCs or T cells enriched from blood (not recorded which). CDR3 in DNA: TGTGCCAGTAGAGTCGACAGGGATACAGATGGCTACACCTTC. Translated, it gives CASRVDRDTDGYTF.